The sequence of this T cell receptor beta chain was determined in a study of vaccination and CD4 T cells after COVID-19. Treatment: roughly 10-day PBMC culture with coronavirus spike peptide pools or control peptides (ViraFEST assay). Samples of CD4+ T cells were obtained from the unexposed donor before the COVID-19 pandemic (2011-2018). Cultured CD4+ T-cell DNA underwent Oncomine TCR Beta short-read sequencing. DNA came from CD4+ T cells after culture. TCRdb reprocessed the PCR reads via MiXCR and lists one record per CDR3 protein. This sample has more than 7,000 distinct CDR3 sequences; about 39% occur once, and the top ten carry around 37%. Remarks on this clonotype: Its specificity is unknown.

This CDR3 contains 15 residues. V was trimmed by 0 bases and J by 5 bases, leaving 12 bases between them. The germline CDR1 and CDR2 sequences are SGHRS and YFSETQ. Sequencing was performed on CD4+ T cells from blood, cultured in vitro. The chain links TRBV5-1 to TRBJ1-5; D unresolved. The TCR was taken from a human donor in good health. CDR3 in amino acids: CASSLGEGSYQPQHF. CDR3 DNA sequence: TGCGCCAGCAGCTTGGGAGAAGGGAGCTATCAGCCCCAGCATTTT.